The T cell receptor beta chain under discussion was sequenced for a study of OX40 agonist ivuxolimab in advanced cancers. In the study overall: Cancers in dose escalation were hepatocellular, melanoma, renal cell and head and neck.

Some clones are missing from TCRdb's copy, which holds only in-frame ones; the method was immunoSEQ multiplex PCR. Here the sample spans 68,000 or so clones, 84% being singletons. V lost 0 bases and J 0 bases, leaving 13 bases between the germline ends. Germline V gene sequence: CDR1 SGHTS, CDR2 YDEGEE. The CDR3 runs to 16 residues. This clonotype originated in an adult with an advanced solid tumor such as melanoma, head and neck, liver or kidney cancer. The V call is TRBV5-8, the J call TRBJ2-7; D is possibly TRBD1 (6 bases). Sequenced here: CD4+ or CD8+ T cells sorted from blood, sampled in a trial of the OX40 agonist ivuxolimab. The DNA of the CDR3 is TGTGCCAGCAGCTTGGGTGCTGGGGGCTCCTCCTACGAGCAGTACTTC. This sequence encodes CASSLGAGGSSYEQYF. The full variable domain, in which reference TRBV5-8 and TRBJ2-7 provide the parts outside the CDR3, is EAGVTQSPTHLIKTRGQQATLRCSPISGHTSVYWYQQALGLGLQFLLWYDEGEERNRGNFPPRFSGRQFPNYSSELNVNALELEDSALYLCASSLGAGGSSYEQYFGPGTRLTVT.